This T cell receptor (beta chain) was sequenced in a study of T-cell reconstitution after alpha-beta-depleted transplantation in children. V was clipped by 1 base and J by 4 bases; unmatched bases: 7. CDR1 SGHAT and CDR2 FQDESV come from the germline V gene (reference sequence). The CDR3 runs to 17 residues. For TCRbeta, the library was prepared with unique molecular identifiers. TCRdb re-analysed the PCR reads in MiXCR, keeping a single row per CDR3 protein. The table shows some 590,000 distinct CDR3 sequences, with 10% occurring only once. This clonotype was sampled from a human donor who donated a stem cell graft to a child with acute myeloid leukemia. The V gene is TRBV11-1, the J gene TRBJ2-2, with 9 nucleotides matching TRBD2. The sample was PBMCs from the stem cell graft donor, taken from the stem cell graft. CDR3 bases: TGTGCCAGCAGCTTAGGACTAGCGGAGGCATCCACCGGGGAGCTGTTTTTT. Translated: CASSLGLAEASTGELFF. The full variable domain, with the rest looked up from reference TRBV11-1 and TRBJ2-2, is EAEVAQSPRYKITEKSQAVAFWCDPISGHATLYWYRQILGQGPELLVQFQDESVVDDSQLPKDRFSAERLKGVDSTLKIQPAELGDSAMYLCASSLGLAEASTGELFFGEGSRLTVL.